One sample yielded the 28 T cell receptor beta chains listed below, sequenced in a study of control samples from healthy donors and cancer patients. Clones were sequenced by immunoSEQ multiplex PCR, and TCRdb holds only the in-frame ones, with some missing. The sample has roughly 220,000 clones; roughly 94% are singletons. Material: blood. The receptor source for this set is a man aged 50-60 years in good health.

The chain recombines TRBV5-4 with TRBJ1-2; TRBD1 is a possible D gene (6 bases). V was clipped by 6 bases and J by 6 bases, with 18 bases between them. Germline CDR1 is SGHNT and CDR2 is YYREEE (reference sequence). The CDR3 runs to 14 residues. The CDR3 DNA reads TGTGCCAGCATCCTGTGGCAGGGGAACGATGGCTACACCTTC. Its translation: CASILWQGNDGYTF.

J is TRBJ1-6 and V is TRBV6-5; TRBD1 aligns across 7 bases. Per the germline V gene, CDR1 is MNHEY and CDR2 is SVGAGI. The CDR3 is made up of 12 amino acids. The junction had 8 bases not matched to a gene; V was cut back by 10 bases and J by 11 bases. CDR3 in amino acids: CATHRGQTPLHF. As DNA, the CDR3 is TGTGCCACCCACAGGGGACAAACACCCCTCCACTTT.

V gene TRBV7-3 combines with J gene TRBJ2-7, with D unresolved. The CDR3 has 13 amino acids. The V end was cut by 2 bases, the J end by 6 bases, with 11 bases between. The germline V gene encodes CDR1 SGHTA and CDR2 FQGTGA. In DNA form, the CDR3 reads TGTGCCAGCAGCTTACAACCCCCGGGCGAGCAGTACTTC. Residues: CASSLQPPGEQYF.

The chain joins TRBV7-9 to TRBJ1-2, with 10 positions matching TRBD1. V gave up 5 bases and J gave up 7 bases; unmatched junction bases: 7. Germline V gene data show CDR1 as SEHNR and CDR2 as FQNEAQ (reference sequence). CDR3 size: 14 residues. This CDR3 is CASSLTGGPSGYTF. The CDR3 DNA reads TGTGCCAGCAGCCTGACAGGGGGCCCCAGTGGCTACACCTTC.

This chain uses TRBV9 with TRBJ1-1; tentatively, D is TRBD1 (5 bases). The CDR3 covers 17 residues. The germline V and J ends were trimmed by 0 bases and 0 bases, with 15 bases remaining between them. CDR1 SGDLS and CDR2 YYNGEE come from the germline V gene. CDR3 DNA sequence: TGTGCCAGCAGCGTAGGTATTGACAGACCTATGAACACTGAAGCTTTCTTT. Encoded protein: CASSVGIDRPMNTEAFF.

The chain uses TRBV11-2 and TRBJ1-4; D is uncertain. The CDR3 consists of 12 residues. The V end was cut by 2 bases, the J end by 7 bases, with 5 bases between. Germline CDR1 SGHAT, CDR2 FQNNGV. In nucleotides, the CDR3 is TGTGCCAGCAGCTTATCCGTTGAAAAACTGTTTTTT. This translates into CASSLSVEKLFF.

This chain connects TRBV6-2 or TRBV6-3 to TRBJ1-2, with D hard to call. Germline V gene sequence: CDR1 MNHEY, CDR2 SVGEGT. V gave up 6 bases and J gave up 4 bases, with 9 bases separating them. This CDR3 is 12 amino acids long. The CDR3 DNA is TGTGCCAGCAGCTCTATGGCCTATGGCTACACCTTC. It translates to CASSSMAYGYTF.

V is TRBV5-1 and J is TRBJ2-3; TRBD2 aligns across 11 bases. This CDR3 spans 17 amino acids. V gave up 1 base and J gave up 0 bases; unmatched junction bases: 4. In germline, CDR1 is SGHRS, CDR2 YFSETQ. The CDR3: CASSLTSGGLSTDTQYF. The CDR3 bases are TGCGCCAGCAGCTTGACTAGCGGGGGCCTCAGCACAGATACGCAGTATTTT.

This chain uses TRBV3-1 (or the pseudogene TRBV3-2) with TRBJ1-2, with 7 bases matching TRBD1. Trimming cost V 1 base and J 3 bases; bases outside gene matches: 2. CDR3 length: 14 residues. Germline values: CDR1 LGHDT, CDR2 YNNKEL (reference sequence). The CDR3 here is CASSQGDSYYGYTF. For the CDR3, the DNA is TGTGCCAGCAGCCAAGGGGACAGCTACTATGGCTACACCTTC.

This chain joins TRBV5-1 and TRBJ2-5, with a possible D match to TRBD2 (5 bases). CDR3 length: 13 amino acids. Between the trimmed V and J ends, which lost 5 bases and 1 base, there was a span of 9 bases. CDR1 and CDR2 from the germline V gene are SGHRS and YFSETQ. The CDR3 bases are TGCGCCAGCAGGGAGGTAATCCAAGAGACCCAGTACTTC. Translating it yields CASREVIQETQYF.

The chain combines TRBV5-1 with TRBJ1-1, with D possibly TRBD1 on 6 matching bases. CDR1 is SGHRS, CDR2 YFSETQ, per germline. V lost 0 bases, J lost 0 bases, and 12 bases lay in between. The CDR3 is 16 amino acids. The CDR3 region is CASSLEGRGMNTEAFF. CDR3 in DNA: TGCGCCAGCAGCTTGGAGGGCAGGGGAATGAACACTGAAGCTTTCTTT.

The chain employs TRBV4-1 and TRBJ1-1; TRBD1 agrees at 8 bases. The CDR3 is 16 residues long. Germline loops: CDR1 MGHRA, CDR2 YSYEKL. V was clipped by 0 bases and J by 5 bases; unmatched bases: 8. The CDR3 here is CASSQDYGQGGTEAFF. CDR3 DNA: TGCGCCAGCAGCCAAGATTACGGACAGGGTGGAACTGAAGCTTTCTTT.

This clone was detected a few times. The genes are TRBV5-4 and TRBJ2-7, with 14 bases lining up with TRBD2. The V segment lost 0 bases and the J segment 7 bases; nucleotides outside the gene matches: 0. Germline CDR1 reads SGHNT; CDR2 reads YYREEE (reference sequence). The CDR3 covers 14 residues. CDR3 DNA: TGTGCCAGCAGCTTGGGGACTAGCGGGGGGGAGCAGTACTTC. Translating it yields CASSLGTSGGEQYF.

This chain joins TRBV28 and TRBJ1-1, with D perhaps TRBD1 (6 bases). Germline V lookup: CDR1 MDHEN, CDR2 SYDVKM. The CDR3 covers 12 residues. V dropped 8 bases and J dropped 6 bases, with 13 bases sitting between them. This chain's CDR3 is CASSLEGAEAFF. In nucleotides, the CDR3 is TGTGCCAGCTCCTTGGAGGGGGCTGAAGCTTTCTTT.

The CDR3 DNA is TGTGCCAGCAGCTTTCCCAGGGAGGGCTCACCCCTCCACTTT. Amino acids: CASSFPREGSPLHF. The chain uses TRBV5-4 and TRBJ1-6, with D maybe TRBD1 (5 bases). The CDR3 consists of 14 residues. The germline V and J ends were trimmed by 2 bases and 10 bases, with 13 bases remaining between them. CDR1 is SGHNT, CDR2 YYREEE, per germline (reference sequence).

The chain combines TRBV7-2 with TRBJ2-7, with 7 bases fitting TRBD1. The CDR3 runs to 14 residues. CDR1 is SGHTA and CDR2 is FQGNSA in the germline V gene. The J segment lost 4 bases and the V segment lost 7 bases, leaving 10 bases of the junction unmatched. The CDR3, as DNA: TGTGCCAGCAACCTACAGGGGACCTCTTACGAGCAGTACTTC. The encoded protein is CASNLQGTSYEQYF.

The V and J genes are TRBV11-2 and TRBJ1-5; 9 bases are a match to TRBD1. With V trimmed by 3 bases and J by 5 bases, 8 bases remained unmatched. Per the germline V gene, CDR1 is SGHAT and CDR2 is FQNNGV. This CDR3 is built from 16 residues. The CDR3 here is CASSLNLDRGHQPQHF. The CDR3 DNA is TGTGCCAGCAGCTTGAATCTGGACAGGGGCCATCAGCCCCAGCATTTT. The full variable domain, with the rest looked up from reference TRBV11-2 and TRBJ1-5, is EAGVAQSPRYKIIEKRQSVAFWCNPISGHATLYWYQQILGQGPKLLIQFQNNGVVDDSQLPKDRFSAERLKGVDSTLKIQPAKLEDSAVYLCASSLNLDRGHQPQHFGDGTRLSIL.

V usage is TRBV3-1 (or the pseudogene TRBV3-2) and J usage is TRBJ2-3, with TRBD2 matching 9 bases. Germline values: CDR1 LGHDT, CDR2 YNNKEL (reference sequence). The V segment lost 4 bases and the J segment 6 bases; nucleotides outside the gene matches: 5. The length of the CDR3 is 14 residues. The CDR3 DNA is TGTGCCAGCAGCCCTCTAGCGGGGTATGATACGCAGTATTTT. Protein sequence: CASSPLAGYDTQYF.

The V call is TRBV7-8, the J call TRBJ1-4, with D perhaps matching TRBD1 (6 bases). This CDR3 is 16 amino acids long. Deletions cut 2 bases from V and 8 bases from J, with 18 bases between. CDR1 is SGHVS and CDR2 is FQNEAQ in the germline V gene. The CDR3 loop reads CASSLYGGAVGEKLFF. CDR3 coding DNA: TGTGCCAGCAGCTTATACGGGGGGGCAGTTGGGGAAAAACTGTTTTTT.

For this clone: Other DNA sequences in the sample encode the same CDR3. The V call is TRBV2, the J call TRBJ1-5; the D is unclear. V lost 3 bases to trimming and J lost 7 bases, with 7 bases between them. Germline V CDR1 and CDR2: SNHLY, FYNNEI. The CDR3 spans 12 residues. The CDR3 DNA reads TGTGCCAGCAGTGATGGTCGGCAGCCCCAGCATTTT. This gives the protein CASSDGRQPQHF.

The V call is TRBV5-4, the J call TRBJ1-4; 8 nucleotides match TRBD1. Trimming cost V 4 bases and J 7 bases; bases outside gene matches: 12. The CDR3 length is 16 residues. CDR1 SGHNT and CDR2 YYREEE come from the germline V gene (reference sequence). The DNA of the CDR3 is TGTGCCAGCAGCCCAGGACAGGGTACGGATCGTGAAAAACTGTTTTTT. The encoded protein is CASSPGQGTDREKLFF.

V gene TRBV19 combines with J gene TRBJ1-2; D call uncertain. The germline V gene has CDR1 LNHDA and CDR2 SQIVND (reference sequence). V lost 1 base and J lost 3, with 6 bases in between. CDR3 length: 13 residues. This chain's CDR3 is CASSIVPDYGYTF. The DNA of the CDR3 is TGTGCCAGTAGTATAGTTCCAGACTATGGCTACACCTTC.

The chain carries TRBV29-1 and TRBJ2-5; D call uncertain. The CDR3 sequence is 12 residues long. Germline loops: CDR1 SQVTM, CDR2 ANQGSEA. Trimming pared 7 bases from V and 5 bases from J, leaving 14 bases between. CDR3 region: CSGRNSGETQYF. The CDR3 nucleotides read TGCAGCGGTCGGAACTCTGGGGAGACCCAGTACTTC.

This clone was observed once. The chain employs TRBV4-2 and TRBJ1-3; D unclear. Trimming pared 1 base from V and 2 bases from J, leaving 9 bases between. Looked up from germline, CDR1 is LGHNA and CDR2 is YNFKEQ. The CDR3 sequence is 15 residues long. CDR3 in DNA: TGTGCCAGCAGCCAAGGGGTCGAGGCTGGAAACACCATATATTTT. This gives the protein CASSQGVEAGNTIYF.

The chain carries TRBV14 and TRBJ1-1; perhaps TRBD1 as D (5 bases). The CDR3 covers 16 residues. Trimming cost V 4 bases and J 4 bases, with 19 bases left between them. Germline-derived CDR1 and CDR2 are SGHDN and FVKESK. The CDR3 here is CASSRGGLGLSTEAFF. The DNA for the CDR3 is TGTGCCAGCAGCCGGGGGGGATTGGGATTGTCCACTGAAGCTTTCTTT.

This chain joins TRBV6-5 and TRBJ2-7; either TRBD1 or TRBD2 may supply D (5 bases each). Germline-derived CDR1 and CDR2 are MNHEY and SVGAGI. Trimming took 2 bases from V and 11 from J, leaving 25 bases between them. The CDR3 is made up of 16 amino acids. CDR3 region: CASSYGGPWDPVGEYF. DNA for the CDR3: TGTGCCAGCAGTTACGGGGGACCCTGGGACCCAGTTGGGGAGTACTTC.

The chain has TRBV9 and TRBJ1-1, with 7 bases fitting TRBD1. The CDR3 runs 13 residues. Looked up from germline, CDR1 is SGDLS and CDR2 is YYNGEE. Losses at the gene ends were 5 bases for V and 6 bases for J; bases not matched to a gene: 7. The CDR3, as DNA: TGTGCCAGCAGTTTGGGACAGCCATCTGAAGCTTTCTTT. Its protein is CASSLGQPSEAFF.

The rearrangement joins TRBV6-5 to TRBJ2-1; possibly TRBD2 for D (6 bases). The germline CDR1 and CDR2 sequences are MNHEY and SVGAGI. The ends were cut back, 10 bases at V and 8 bases at J, with 21 bases in the middle. This CDR3 has 14 residues. The chain's CDR3 is CAIAGTPWVYEQFF. The CDR3 DNA reads as TGTGCCATTGCCGGGACTCCTTGGGTGTATGAGCAGTTCTTC.